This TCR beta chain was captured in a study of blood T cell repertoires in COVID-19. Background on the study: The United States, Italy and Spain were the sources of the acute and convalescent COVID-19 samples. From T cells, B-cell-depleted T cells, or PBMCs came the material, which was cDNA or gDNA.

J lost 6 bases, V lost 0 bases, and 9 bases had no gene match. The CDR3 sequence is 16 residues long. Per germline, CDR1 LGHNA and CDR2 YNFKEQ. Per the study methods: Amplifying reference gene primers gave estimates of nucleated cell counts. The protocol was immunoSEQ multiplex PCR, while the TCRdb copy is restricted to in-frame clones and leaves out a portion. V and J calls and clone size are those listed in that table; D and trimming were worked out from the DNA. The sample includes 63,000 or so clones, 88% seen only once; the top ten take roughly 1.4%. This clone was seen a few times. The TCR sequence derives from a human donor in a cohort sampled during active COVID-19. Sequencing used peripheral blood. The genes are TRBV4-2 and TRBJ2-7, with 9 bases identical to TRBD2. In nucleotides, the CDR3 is TGTGCCAGCAGCCAAGATTTTGCTAGCGGGAACACCGAGCAGTACTTC. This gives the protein CASSQDFASGNTEQYF.